Shown below are 8 T cell receptor beta chains from a single sample sequenced in a study of blood T cell repertoires in COVID-19. Here immunoSEQ multiplex PCR was the method, and the copy in TCRdb shows in-frame clones only, minus some. Here the sample spans roughly 220,000 clones, roughly 80% being singletons. The sample consisted of peripheral blood. These receptors were taken from an elderly woman with COVID-19, enrolled during active disease.

V gene TRBV23-1 combines with J gene TRBJ2-5; unclear D gene. TRBV23-1 is an ORF, and what it does is uncertain. This CDR3 comprises 13 residues. Trimming left V 2 bases short and J 7 bases short, with 11 bases between. In nucleotides, the CDR3 is TGCGCCAGCAGTCAAGGCAGTTCTTGGACCCAGTACTTC. Translating gives CASSQGSSWTQYF.

The J gene is TRBJ2-4, the V gene TRBV15; D is perhaps TRBD2 (6 bases). Germline CDR1 is LNHNV and CDR2 is YYDKDF (reference sequence). The V gene lost 0 bases and the J gene lost 9 bases, with 15 bases spanning the gap. The CDR3 is 15 amino acids. Written as DNA, the CDR3 is TGTGCCACCAGCAGAGATGGGACTCCGGAGGGCATTCAGTACTTC. Translating gives CATSRDGTPEGIQYF.

The chain recombines TRBV27 with TRBJ1-6; 10 nucleotides align to TRBD1. V was clipped by 7 bases and J by 14 bases; unmatched bases: 17. Germline V gives CDR1 MNHEY, CDR2 SMNVEV (reference sequence). This CDR3 has 16 residues. The CDR3 protein is CASTSSGTGARGALHF. The CDR3 DNA follows: TGTGCCAGCACCTCTTCCGGGACAGGGGCTCGTGGGGCCCTCCACTTT.

The genes are TRBV29-1 and TRBJ1-1; 7 bases are shared with TRBD1. V shed 6 bases, J shed 4 bases, and the junction held 11 bases outside the gene matches. Per the germline V gene, CDR1 is SQVTM and CDR2 is ANQGSEA. The CDR3 consists of 14 residues. The chain's CDR3 is CSVAGGLVSTEAFF. The CDR3, as DNA: TGCAGCGTGGCAGGGGGGCTGGTGAGCACTGAAGCTTTCTTT.

In regard to this clone: Other DNA variants within this sample encode the same CDR3. This sequence joins TRBV28 and TRBJ2-5; 7 bases map to TRBD2. Trimming removed 5 bases from V and 5 bases from J; junction bases left unmatched: 5. This CDR3 is 13 amino acids long. CDR1 and CDR2 (germline): MDHEN, SYDVKM. The CDR3 here is CASSPGGWETQYF. The DNA for the CDR3 is TGTGCCAGCAGTCCGGGGGGTTGGGAGACCCAGTACTTC.

This chain joins TRBV5-1 and TRBJ1-6, with a tentative D call TRBD1 (6 bases). Germline lookup yields CDR1 SGHRS and CDR2 YFSETQ. The V gene lost 2 bases and the J gene lost 8 bases, with 14 bases spanning the gap. The CDR3 consists of 15 residues. CDR3 in DNA: TGCGCCAGCAGCTTTACCCCAGGGGTCGATTCACCCCTCCACTTT. Protein sequence: CASSFTPGVDSPLHF. The full variable domain, with the rest looked up from reference TRBV5-1 and TRBJ1-6, is KAGVTQTPRYLIKTRGQQVTLSCSPISGHRSVSWYQQTPGQGLQFLFEYFSETQRNKGNFPGRFSGRQFSNSRSEMNVSTLELGDSALYLCASSFTPGVDSPLHFGNGTRLTVT.

The genes are TRBV5-1 and TRBJ1-4, with D uncertain. Trimming took off 4 bases at V and 4 bases at J, with 11 bases between the two ends. Germline assignment: CDR1 SGHRS and CDR2 YFSETQ. The CDR3 has 14 amino acids. The CDR3 nucleotides are TGCGCCAGCAGCCTGGGGAGGTATAATGAAAAACTGTTTTTT. Translation gives CASSLGRYNEKLFF.

This clone has only a few counts. The gene calls are TRBV3-1 (or the pseudogene TRBV3-2) and TRBJ2-3; 9 bases map to TRBD2. The CDR3 extends over 14 amino acids. CDR1 and CDR2 (germline): LGHDT, YNNKEL (reference sequence). V lost 4 bases, J lost 4 bases, and 3 bases stayed unmatched. This CDR3 is CASSLSGGSDTQYF. CDR3 bases: TGTGCCAGCAGCCTTAGCGGGGGTTCAGATACGCAGTATTTT.